This T cell receptor beta chain was recorded in a study of blood T cell repertoires in COVID-19. The CDR3 consists of 15 residues. The germline CDR1 and CDR2 sequences are MNHEY and SVGAGI. V shed 6 bases, J shed 2 bases, and the junction held 7 bases outside the gene matches. Profiling relied on immunoSEQ multiplex PCR, and the TCRdb table lists in-frame clones only, not all of them. There are over 130,000 clones in the sample; approximately 80% occur only once, and 3.9% lies in the top ten. This clone has just a few counts. Material for sequencing was PBMCs or T cells enriched from blood (not recorded which). V gene TRBV6-5 combines with J gene TRBJ1-5, with 7 bases identical to TRBD1. The receptor comes from a man aged 50-59 years in a cohort exposed to, infected with or recovered from COVID-19 (not recorded which). CDR3 nucleotide sequence: TGTGCCAGCAGCAGACAGGGTGAAGGCAATCAGCCCCAGCATTTT. Translating it yields CASSRQGEGNQPQHF.